One and the same sample provided the 10 T cell receptor beta chains below, sequenced in a study of T cell repertoires in aging, cancer and after chemotherapy. Amplification of TCR beta used genomic DNA extracted from peripheral blood. TRB rearrangements spanning V, D and J were amplified using mixed TRB-A/B primers. Each CDR3 protein gets one entry after TCRdb re-called the multiplex PCR reads with MiXCR. The table includes under 4,500 distinct CDR3 sequences, roughly two fifths detected once. What was sequenced was blood. The receptors here all came from a human donor with a blood cancer.

V is TRBV5-1 and J is TRBJ2-1, with D maybe TRBD2 (6 bases). The germline gives CDR1 SGHRS, CDR2 YFSETQ. There are 14 residues in the CDR3. Between the trimmed V and J ends, which lost 0 bases and 9 bases, there was a span of 13 bases. CDR3 in DNA: TGCGCCAGCAGCTTGGGGTGGACTATTAGTGAGCAGTTCTTC. It specifies CASSLGWTISEQFF.

V and J are TRBV7-9 and TRBJ2-2; TRBD2 agrees at 8 bases. CDR3 length equals 13 residues. V was pared by 7 bases and J by 4 bases, with 2 bases of the junction left unmatched. Germline assignment: CDR1 SEHNR and CDR2 FQNEAQ (reference sequence). The CDR3 nucleotides are TGTGCCAGCACCCGGGGGGGCACCGGGGAGCTGTTTTTT. Its translation is CASTRGGTGELFF.

The V call is TRBV19, the J call TRBJ1-2, with D uncertain. Looked up from germline, CDR1 is LNHDA and CDR2 is SQIVND (reference sequence). This CDR3 is 12 amino acids long. The germline V and J ends were trimmed by 7 bases and 2 bases, with 8 bases remaining between them. The CDR3 sequence: CASTYTNYGYTF. CDR3 DNA sequence: TGTGCCAGTACTTACACCAACTATGGCTACACCTTC.

This chain joins TRBV20-1 and TRBJ1-2; the D is unclear. The CDR3 covers 11 residues. Trimming shortened V by 6 bases and J by 8 bases, and 13 bases separated the two germline ends. Germline V gene sequence: CDR1 DFQATT, CDR2 SNEGSKA (reference sequence). The CDR3 DNA is TGCAGTGCGATCCAACTGGGGGGCTACACCTTC. This translates into CSAIQLGGYTF.

J is TRBJ2-1 and V is TRBV5-4; D assignment may be TRBD1 or TRBD2 (5 bases each). This CDR3 region has 15 residues. Germline loops: CDR1 SGHNT, CDR2 YYREEE (reference sequence). V was cut by 0 bases and J by 0 bases, with 7 bases left in between. CDR3 region: CASSLVGGSYNEQFF. CDR3 DNA sequence: TGTGCCAGCAGCTTGGTTGGGGGCTCCTACAATGAGCAGTTCTTC.

CDR3 in amino acids: CASSPPGLERTDTQYF. The CDR3 bases are TGTGCCAGCTCACCACCGGGACTAGAACGCACAGATACGCAGTATTTT. This chain uses TRBV18 with TRBJ2-3; 8 positions match TRBD2. Germline V gives CDR1 KGHSH, CDR2 LQKENI. The J segment lost 1 base and the V segment lost 0 bases, leaving 3 bases of the junction unmatched. The CDR3 length is 16 residues.

This chain joins TRBV4-1 and TRBJ2-5, with D possibly matching TRBD1 (6 bases). CDR1 is MGHRA and CDR2 is YSYEKL in the germline V gene. This CDR3 contains 13 residues. V was cut by 4 bases and J by 4 bases, with 10 bases left in between. This chain's CDR3 is CASSPQGIETQYF. The CDR3 bases are TGCGCCAGCAGCCCCCAGGGGATAGAGACCCAGTACTTC.

V usage is TRBV5-4 and J usage is TRBJ2-3, with 9 positions matching TRBD2. The germline gives CDR1 SGHNT, CDR2 YYREEE (reference sequence). V was pared by 0 bases and J by 10 bases, with 15 bases of the junction left unmatched. This CDR3 has 17 amino acids. The CDR3 protein is CASSLVAGGPRRSSQYF. The CDR3 nucleotides read TGTGCCAGCAGCTTGGTTGCGGGAGGGCCGAGGAGATCGTCGCAGTATTTT. The entire variable domain, with the rest obtained from reference TRBV5-4 and TRBJ2-3, is as follows: ETGVTQSPTHLIKTRGQQVTLRCSSQSGHNTVSWYQQALGQGPQFIFQYYREEENGRGNFPPRFSGLQFPNYSSELNVNALELDDSALYLCASSLVAGGPRRSSQYFGPGTRLTVL.

The sample holds a few counts of this clonotype. The chain uses TRBV5-6 and TRBJ1-1, with 7 nucleotides matching TRBD1. The junction had 6 bases not matched to a gene; V was cut back by 4 bases and J by 0 bases. This CDR3 has 15 residues. In germline, CDR1 is SGHDT, CDR2 YYEEEE. The CDR3 DNA is TGTGCCAGCAGCCAAACCGGACAGGTGAACACTGAAGCTTTCTTT. Amino acids: CASSQTGQVNTEAFF.

In its sample, this clonotype was seen a few times. The chain employs TRBV27 and TRBJ1-6, with no clear D. The CDR3 has 15 amino acids. The V end lost 7 bases, the J end lost 7 bases, and 17 bases lay between the germline ends. Germline assignment: CDR1 MNHEY and CDR2 SMNVEV (reference sequence). Written as DNA, the CDR3 is TGTGCCAGCACTAATGAATGGGCAGCCAATTCACCCCTCCACTTT. This translates into CASTNEWAANSPLHF.